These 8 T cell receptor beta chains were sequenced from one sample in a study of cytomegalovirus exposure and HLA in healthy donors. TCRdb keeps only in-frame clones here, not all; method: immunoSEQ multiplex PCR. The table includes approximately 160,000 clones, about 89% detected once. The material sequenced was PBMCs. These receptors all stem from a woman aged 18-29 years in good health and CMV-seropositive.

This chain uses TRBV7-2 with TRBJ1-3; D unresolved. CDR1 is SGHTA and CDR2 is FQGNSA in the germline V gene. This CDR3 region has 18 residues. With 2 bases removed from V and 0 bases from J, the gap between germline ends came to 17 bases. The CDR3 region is CASSLPRGTTSSGNTIYF. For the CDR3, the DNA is TGTGCCAGCAGCTTACCCCGGGGAACGACGAGCTCTGGAAACACCATATATTTT.

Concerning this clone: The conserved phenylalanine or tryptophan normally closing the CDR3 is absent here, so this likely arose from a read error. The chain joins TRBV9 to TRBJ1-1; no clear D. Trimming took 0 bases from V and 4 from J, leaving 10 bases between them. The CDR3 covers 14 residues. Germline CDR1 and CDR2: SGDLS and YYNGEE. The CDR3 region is CASSVDGLSTEAFL. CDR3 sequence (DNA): TGTGCCAGCAGCGTAGATGGACTTAGCACTGAAGCTTTCCTT.

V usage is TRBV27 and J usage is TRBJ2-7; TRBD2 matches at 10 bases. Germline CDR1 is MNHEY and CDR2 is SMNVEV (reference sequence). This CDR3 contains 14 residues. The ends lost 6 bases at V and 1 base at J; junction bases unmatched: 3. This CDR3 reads CASRGTSVSYEQYF. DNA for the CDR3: TGTGCCAGCAGGGGGACTAGCGTGTCCTACGAGCAGTACTTC.

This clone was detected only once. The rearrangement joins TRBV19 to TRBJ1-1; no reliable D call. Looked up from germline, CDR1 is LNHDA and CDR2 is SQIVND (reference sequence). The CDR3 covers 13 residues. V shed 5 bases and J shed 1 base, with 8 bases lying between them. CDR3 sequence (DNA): TGTGCCAGTAGTCCCCGACAGAACACTGAAGCTTTCTTT. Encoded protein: CASSPRQNTEAFF.

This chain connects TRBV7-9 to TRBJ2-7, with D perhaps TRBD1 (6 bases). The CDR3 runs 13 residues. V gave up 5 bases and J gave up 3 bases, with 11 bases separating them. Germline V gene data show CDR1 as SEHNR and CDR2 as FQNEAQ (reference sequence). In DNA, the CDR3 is TGTGCCAGCAGCACTAACAGGGTCTACGAGCAGTACTTC. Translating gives CASSTNRVYEQYF.

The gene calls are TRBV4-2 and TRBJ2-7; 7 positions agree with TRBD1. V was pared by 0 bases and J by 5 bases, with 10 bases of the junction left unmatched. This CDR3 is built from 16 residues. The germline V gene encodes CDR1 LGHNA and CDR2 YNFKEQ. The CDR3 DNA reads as TGTGCCAGCAGCCAAGAGGAAAGACAGGGCGGCCACGAGCAGTACTTC. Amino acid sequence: CASSQEERQGGHEQYF.

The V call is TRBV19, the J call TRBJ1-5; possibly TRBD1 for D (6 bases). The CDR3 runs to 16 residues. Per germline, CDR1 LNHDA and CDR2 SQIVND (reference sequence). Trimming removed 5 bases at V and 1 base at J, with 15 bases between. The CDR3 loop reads CASSFADRPSNQPQHF. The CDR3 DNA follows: TGTGCCAGTAGTTTTGCGGACAGACCAAGCAATCAGCCCCAGCATTTT.

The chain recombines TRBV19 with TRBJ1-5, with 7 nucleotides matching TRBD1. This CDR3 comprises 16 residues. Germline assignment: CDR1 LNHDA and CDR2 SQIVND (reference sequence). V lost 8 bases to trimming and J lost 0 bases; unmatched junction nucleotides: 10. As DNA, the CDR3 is TGTGCCAGTTCATTCCAGGGACAGCATAGCAATCAGCCCCAGCATTTT. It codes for CASSFQGQHSNQPQHF.